This T cell receptor (beta chain) is drawn from a study of blood T cell repertoires in COVID-19. Study overall: Samples representing acute and convalescent COVID-19 were sourced from the United States, Italy and Spain.

V dropped 11 bases and J dropped 4 bases, with 21 bases sitting between them. Germline CDR1 is ENHRY and CDR2 is SYGVKD. The CDR3 covers 15 residues. Recruitment covered about two dozen US areas and drew participants whose ages spanned roughly 18 to 100 years. Clones were sequenced by immunoSEQ multiplex PCR, and TCRdb holds only the in-frame ones, with some missing. The sample holds roughly 200,000 clones; roughly 86% are singletons and the top ten take 4.5% to 6.5%. Material for sequencing was PBMCs or T cells enriched from blood (not recorded which). The receptor comes from a man aged 40-55 years with acute COVID-19. The genes are TRBV10-3 and TRBJ2-1; maybe TRBD2 (6 bases). Here the CDR3 DNA reads TGTGCCGCAGGCCGGGAGTCGGGTGGTTACAATGAGCAGTTCTTC. As protein: CAAGRESGGYNEQFF.